This is a list of T cell receptor beta chains from one sample in a study of metastatic and nonmetastatic thyroid tumors. TCRdb recomputed clones from the PCR reads via MiXCR. The table has roughly 15,000 clones, approximately 23% seen once; the top ten hold roughly 7%. Specimen: adjacent normal tissue. The receptor set was obtained from a female donor with papillary thyroid cancer or a benign thyroid nodule (not recorded which). Some clones in this sample may be carry-over from other donors' samples. The CDR3 runs from the conserved cysteine through the conserved F or W. Fields, in order: clone size, D gene, J gene, V gene, CDR3 DNA, CDR3 protein. The D gene is left open where the match is weak. Some rows mark clone size as missing; the rest say once, few, many or name a class of expanded clone.

>NA|TRBD2|TRBJ2-2|TRBV10-3
TGTGCCATCAACGGAGGAGCGGGAGTTTGCACCGGGGAGCTGTTTTTT
CAINGGAGVCTGELFF
>many|NA|TRBJ2-2|TRBV20-1
TGCAGTGCTAGAGACTTAACTAGGGCTGGCACCGCTGACACCGGGGAGCTGTTTTTT
CSARDLTRAGTADTGELFF
>medium-sized|TRBD2|TRBJ2-1|TRBV24-1
TGTGCCACCAGTGATTTGCTAGCGGACAATGAGCAGTTCTTC
CATSDLLADNEQFF
>many|NA|TRBJ2-1|TRBV11-3
TGTGCCAGCAGCTTAATGTGGGGGGATGAGCAGTTCTTC
CASSLMWGDEQFF
>few|NA|TRBJ2-5|TRBV6-1
TGTGCCAGCAATGTAGCGAGAAGGGGGGAGACCCAGTACTTC
CASNVARRGETQYF
>NA|NA|TRBJ2-1|TRBV11-2
TGTGCCAGCAGCTCAGGGGAGTTGGGTGAGCAGTTCTTC
CASSSGELGEQFF
>many|NA|TRBJ2-7|TRBV3-1
TGTGCCAGCAGCCAAGTCGGCCGTAGCTCCTACGAGCAGTACTTC
CASSQVGRSSYEQYF
>once|TRBD1|TRBJ2-1|TRBV27
TGTGGCAGCAGATCCGGGGACAGCTCCTACAATGTGCAGTTCTTC
CGSRSGDSSYNVQFF
>few|TRBD1|TRBJ2-7|TRBV6-1
TGTGCCAGCAGTCGGGACAGGGGTAACCACGAGCAGTACTTC
CASSRDRGNHEQYF
>NA|NA|TRBJ2-5|TRBV20-1
TGCAGTGCTGGCACGGAAGCGGCGCAAGGGACCCAGTACTTC
CSAGTEAAQGTQYF
>NA|NA|TRBJ2-7|TRBV4-1
TGCGCCAGCAGCCAGGCTGAAGGGCAGAGAATCTACGAGCAGTACTTC
CASSQAEGQRIYEQYF
>many|NA|TRBJ1-2|TRBV11-2
TGTGCCAGCAGGTCCTGGGGGACCGACGTAGATGGCTACACCTTC
CASRSWGTDVDGYTF
>many|NA|TRBJ2-1|TRBV18
TGTGCCAGCTCACCCCGACAAGACAATGAGCAGTTCTTC
CASSPRQDNEQFF
>many|NA|TRBJ2-1|TRBV6-1
TGTGCCAGCAGTGGTTCAGGGTACAATGAGCAGTTCTTC
CASSGSGYNEQFF
>few|NA|TRBJ1-6|TRBV6-6
TGTGCCAGCAGTTACTTACCCGGACAGCCCGGCGGTTCACCCCTCCACTTT
CASSYLPGQPGGSPLHF
>NA|NA|TRBJ1-1|TRBV5-1
TGCGCCAGCAGCTTGGAGAGTTTCGGGACGGATGAAGCTTTCTTT
CASSLESFGTDEAFF
>medium-sized|NA|TRBJ1-5|TRBV28
TGTGCCAGCAGTTGGGCGGGGATGGGCAATCAGCCCCAGCATTTT
CASSWAGMGNQPQHF
>NA|TRBD2|TRBJ2-7|TRBV6-5
TGTGCCAGCAGTTACTCGGGAGGGTCGGAAAGCTCCTACGAGCAGTACTTC
CASSYSGGSESSYEQYF
>NA|NA|TRBJ1-6|TRBV6-1
TGTGCCACTACCGTGGGGTGGGGTTCACCCCTCCACTTT
CATTVGWGSPLHF
>many|TRBD1|TRBJ1-1|TRBV6-6
TGTGCCAGCAGTTACGGCCTGGGGACAGGGATTATGAACACTGAAGCTTTCTTT
CASSYGLGTGIMNTEAFF
>many|NA|TRBJ2-3|TRBV9
TGTGCCAGCAGCCCATGGACTACCACAGATACGCAGTATTTT
CASSPWTTTDTQYF
>NA|NA|TRBJ1-3|TRBV5-5
TGTGCCAGCAGCTTGGGGGCTGGAAACACCATATATTTT
CASSLGAGNTIYF
>medium-sized|NA|TRBJ1-1|TRBV27
TGTGCCAGCAGTTTAGGTCCCAGGGGAGTTTTGGCTTTCTTT
CASSLGPRGVLAFF
>many|NA|TRBJ1-5|TRBV30
TGTGCCTGGAGTGCCCTCCATCAGCCCCAGCATTTT
CAWSALHQPQHF
>NA|TRBD2|TRBJ2-3|TRBV6-1
TGTGCCAGCAGTGTCTCTAGCGGGTCCCCCACAGATACGCAGTATTTT
CASSVSSGSPTDTQYF
>medium-sized|TRBD1|TRBJ1-6|TRBV28
TGTGCCAGCAGTTTTGACAGGGATGGGGTTTCACCCCTCCACTTT
CASSFDRDGVSPLHF
>NA|NA|TRBJ1-1|TRBV6-5
TGTGCCAGCAGTTCGTGGACGGCTAACACTGAAGCTTTCTTT
CASSSWTANTEAFF
>many|NA|TRBJ1-3|TRBV11-3
TGTGCCAGCAGCTTAGAGTTCCAAAACTCTGGAAACACCATATATTTT
CASSLEFQNSGNTIYF